Listed below are T cell receptor beta chains from one sample, sequenced in a study of OX40 agonist ivuxolimab in advanced cancers. Clones were read by immunoSEQ multiplex PCR, and TCRdb kept only the in-frame ones, dropping some. Of nearly 80,000 clones listed, around 94% are singletons. The sample was CD4+ or CD8+ T cells sorted from blood, taken in a trial of the OX40 agonist ivuxolimab. These receptors all stem from an adult with an advanced solid tumor such as melanoma, head and neck, liver or kidney cancer. Both conserved end residues are part of each CDR3. The D gene is left open where the match is weak. Size tells how often a clone was seen (once, few, many) or the class of an expanded clone, and some rows leave it out.

D: TRBD1
J: TRBJ1-1
V: TRBV7-6
size: -
DNA: TGTGCCAGCAGCTTAGCGGGACAGATGAACACTGAAGCTTTCTTT
CDR3: CASSLAGQMNTEAFF

D: TRBD1
J: TRBJ1-1
V: TRBV15
size: once
DNA: TGTGCCACCAGCCGGGACAGGGGATGGGCTGAAGCTTTCTTT
CDR3: CATSRDRGWAEAFF

D: -
J: TRBJ2-7
V: TRBV6-6
size: -
DNA: TGTGCCAGCAGTTGGTCGGGGGACGAGCAGTACTTC
CDR3: CASSWSGDEQYF

D: -
J: TRBJ2-7
V: TRBV28
size: -
DNA: TGTGCCAGCAGTTTAGTCGGCTCCTACGAGCAGTACTTC
CDR3: CASSLVGSYEQYF

D: -
J: TRBJ1-2
V: TRBV21-1
size: -
DNA: TGTGCCAGCAGCAAATTCCCGACAGGGGTTGGGGACTACTATGGCTACACCTTC
CDR3: CASSKFPTGVGDYYGYTF

D: -
J: TRBJ2-1
V: TRBV29-1
size: -
DNA: TGCAGCGGGGGGGGGCGGACAGGGAATCACAATGAGCAGTTCTTC
CDR3: CSGGGRTGNHNEQFF

D: TRBD2
J: TRBJ2-3
V: TRBV19
size: -
DNA: TGTGCCAGTAGTCCGGGGGAGGGAGGTGATACGCAGTATTTT
CDR3: CASSPGEGGDTQYF

D: TRBD1
J: TRBJ1-1
V: TRBV15
size: -
DNA: TGTGCCACCAGCGACAGGGACTACCTGAACACTGAAGCTTTCTTT
CDR3: CATSDRDYLNTEAFF

D: -
J: TRBJ2-7
V: TRBV27
size: -
DNA: TGTGCCAGCAGATCGGGGGAGCCTCACGAGCAGTACTTC
CDR3: CASRSGEPHEQYF

D: TRBD1
J: TRBJ2-7
V: TRBV11-2
size: -
DNA: TGTGCCAGCAGCTTATCCCGGGACAGGGTCGGGTACGAGCAGTACTTC
CDR3: CASSLSRDRVGYEQYF

D: -
J: TRBJ2-3
V: TRBV7-8
size: -
DNA: TGTGCCAGCAGCAACAGCCTGGGGGGAGCAGTTTCAGATACGCAGTATTTT
CDR3: CASSNSLGGAVSDTQYF

D: -
J: TRBJ2-3
V: TRBV27
size: -
DNA: TGTGCCAGCAGTTTAACGGGTGCAGATACGCAGTATTTT
CDR3: CASSLTGADTQYF

D: TRBD2
J: TRBJ2-5
V: TRBV19
size: -
DNA: TGTGCCAGTAGTATAGTGTGGGAGGGCGAGACCCAGTACTTC
CDR3: CASSIVWEGETQYF

D: -
J: TRBJ1-5
V: TRBV4-1
size: -
DNA: TGCGCCAGCAGCCAAGAGTGGGGTCAGCCCCAGCATTTT
CDR3: CASSQEWGQPQHF

D: TRBD1
J: TRBJ1-1
V: TRBV7-8
size: -
DNA: TGTGCCAGCAACACGGACAGGGCGAGCACTGAAGCTTTCTTT
CDR3: CASNTDRASTEAFF

D: TRBD2
J: TRBJ2-3
V: TRBV14
size: -
DNA: TGTGCCAGCAGCCTAGCGGGAGGCTCCGGGGCGCAGTATTTT
CDR3: CASSLAGGSGAQYF

D: -
J: TRBJ2-7
V: TRBV9
size: -
DNA: TGTGCCAGCAGCATTGGACGCGAGCAGTACTTC
CDR3: CASSIGREQYF

D: TRBD1
J: TRBJ1-2
V: TRBV6-1
size: -
DNA: TGTGCCAGCAGTGAGGGGGACAGTATCTATGGCTACACCTTC
CDR3: CASSEGDSIYGYTF

D: TRBD2
J: TRBJ2-1
V: TRBV6-5
size: -
DNA: TGTGCCAGCAGCCCGACTAGCGCGAACGAGCAGTTCTTC
CDR3: CASSPTSANEQFF

D: -
J: TRBJ1-1
V: TRBV5-1
size: -
DNA: TGCGCCAGCAAAACAGGGTCCACTGAAGCTTTCTTT
CDR3: CASKTGSTEAFF